Below are 26 T cell receptor beta chains sequenced from a single sample in a study of blood T cell repertoires in COVID-19. Sequenced by immunoSEQ multiplex PCR; TCRdb stores in-frame clones only, minus some. The sample consists of 140,000 to 150,000 clones, 60% to 85% of them appearing once. The sequenced sample consisted of peripheral blood. The receptors here all came from a woman aged 60-75 years with acute or convalescent COVID-19.

This chain uses TRBV4-1 with TRBJ2-1; a weak D match, TRBD2 (6 bases). There are 15 residues in the CDR3. Trimming left V 4 bases short and J 8 bases short, with 18 bases between. CDR1 and CDR2 (germline): MGHRA, YSYEKL. The CDR3 region has the DNA TGCGCCAGCAGCCCATTGTCGGGAGCCTCTGATGAGCAGTTCTTC. Its translation: CASSPLSGASDEQFF.

This clone was seen more than once but under ten times. The chain recombines TRBV19 with TRBJ1-1, with D possibly being TRBD1 (6 bases). V was pared by 7 bases and J by 5 bases, with 14 bases between. The CDR3 runs to 13 residues. Germline values: CDR1 LNHDA, CDR2 SQIVND (reference sequence). CDR3 protein: CASTSHRETEAFF. The CDR3, as DNA: TGTGCCAGTACCTCACACAGGGAGACTGAAGCTTTCTTT.

The chain combines TRBV6-4 with TRBJ2-5; a possible D gene is TRBD2 (5 bases). CDR3 length: 13 amino acids. The germline V gene has CDR1 MRHNA and CDR2 SNTAGT. Trimming removed 6 bases from V and 4 bases from J, with 12 bases in between. The CDR3 sequence: CASSWGRGETQYF. DNA for the CDR3: TGTGCCAGCAGCTGGGGTCGGGGAGAGACCCAGTACTTC.

This chain connects TRBV11-2 to TRBJ2-2; 11 nucleotides match TRBD2. Germline trimming cut 5 bases from V and 6 bases from J; bases unmatched to any gene: 8. In germline, CDR1 is SGHAT, CDR2 FQNNGV. The CDR3 consists of 16 residues. CDR3: CASSPLAGGRSGELFF. In DNA form, the CDR3 reads TGTGCCAGCAGCCCCTTAGCGGGGGGGAGGTCCGGGGAGCTGTTTTTT. The whole variable domain, filled in from reference TRBV11-2 and TRBJ2-2, reads EAGVAQSPRYKIIEKRQSVAFWCNPISGHATLYWYQQILGQGPKLLIQFQNNGVVDDSQLPKDRFSAERLKGVDSTLKIQPAKLEDSAVYLCASSPLAGGRSGELFFGEGSRLTVL.

The chain joins TRBV5-1 to TRBJ1-1; D gene ambiguous. V lost 0 bases to trimming and J lost 4 bases, with 7 bases between them. The germline gives CDR1 SGHRS, CDR2 YFSETQ. CDR3 size: 13 residues. This CDR3 is CASSLVGSTEAFF. The CDR3 coding sequence is TGCGCCAGCAGCTTGGTGGGGAGCACTGAAGCTTTCTTT.

V gene TRBV6-6 combines with J gene TRBJ2-7, with a tentative D call TRBD1 (6 bases). Per the germline V gene, CDR1 is MNHNY and CDR2 is SVGAGI (reference sequence). The germline V and J ends were trimmed by 6 bases and 6 bases, with 12 bases remaining between them. CDR3 size: 12 residues. The CDR3 bases are TGTGCCAGCAGCCAGGGGTGGGGCGAGCAGTACTTC. The encoded protein is CASSQGWGEQYF.

V gene TRBV7-8 combines with J gene TRBJ2-7; D may be TRBD2 (5 bases). CDR1 SGHVS and CDR2 FQNEAQ come from the germline V gene. CDR3 length: 12 amino acids. With 4 bases removed from V and 4 bases from J, the gap between germline ends came to 8 bases. The CDR3 protein is CASSSDLYEQYF. DNA of the CDR3: TGTGCCAGCAGCTCGGACTTGTACGAGCAGTACTTC.

V is TRBV4-1 and J is TRBJ1-2; no clear D gene. Germline V gives CDR1 MGHRA, CDR2 YSYEKL. V lost 1 base and J lost 8, with 11 bases in between. CDR3 length equals 13 residues. The CDR3 DNA is TGCGCCAGCAGCCAAGTACCAATCAGGGGCTACACCTTC. It translates to CASSQVPIRGYTF.

The chain has TRBV3-1 (or the pseudogene TRBV3-2) and TRBJ2-1; D is undetermined. V shed 6 bases and J shed 1 base, with 7 bases lying between them. Germline V gene sequence: CDR1 LGHDT, CDR2 YNNKEL (reference sequence). The CDR3 totals 13 residues. The CDR3: CASSPRSYNEQFF. CDR3 nucleotides: TGTGCCAGCAGTCCGAGGTCCTACAATGAGCAGTTCTTC.

The chain combines TRBV29-1 with TRBJ1-1; perhaps TRBD1 as D (6 bases). Germline V gene data show CDR1 as SQVTM and CDR2 as ANQGSEA. V shed 7 bases and J shed 10 bases, with 19 bases lying between them. CDR3 length equals 12 residues. For the CDR3, the DNA is TGCAGCGCCGGGACACCTCCAACCGGAGCTTTCTTT. It codes for CSAGTPPTGAFF.

This chain links TRBV5-1 with TRBJ1-1, with D tentatively TRBD1 (5 bases). V gave up 5 bases and J gave up 0 bases, with 17 bases separating them. Per the germline V gene, CDR1 is SGHRS and CDR2 is YFSETQ. This CDR3 spans 16 amino acids. CDR3 region: CASRSDSSLMNTEAFF. CDR3 sequence (DNA): TGCGCCAGCAGATCCGACAGTTCTTTAATGAACACTGAAGCTTTCTTT.

This chain joins TRBV5-1 and TRBJ2-2; maybe TRBD1 (6 bases). There are 15 residues in the CDR3. V lost 0 bases and J 6 bases, leaving 12 bases between the germline ends. Germline lookup yields CDR1 SGHRS and CDR2 YFSETQ. Here the CDR3 reads CASSLEGQYAGELFF. The CDR3 DNA follows: TGCGCCAGCAGCTTGGAAGGACAGTACGCCGGGGAGCTGTTTTTT.

This sequence joins TRBV10-1 and TRBJ1-5; TRBD1 might be the D (6 bases). The germline gives CDR1 WNHNN, CDR2 SYGVQD (reference sequence). V was cut by 2 bases and J by 1 base, with 15 bases left in between. This CDR3 comprises 17 residues. CDR3 loop: CASSETRTVRSNQPQHF. CDR3 bases: TGCGCCAGCAGTGAGACCAGGACAGTACGAAGCAATCAGCCCCAGCATTTT.

The V and J genes are TRBV6-1 and TRBJ2-5; D unclear. CDR1 is MNHNS and CDR2 is SASEGT in the germline V gene. CDR3 length: 14 amino acids. V lost 1 base to trimming and J lost 1 base, with 7 bases between them. The CDR3 nucleotides read TGTGCCAGCAGTGAAGGCCAGGCCCAAGAGACCCAGTACTTC. Its translation is CASSEGQAQETQYF.

The chain uses TRBV2 and TRBJ2-1; D is possibly TRBD2 (5 bases). The CDR3 is made up of 17 amino acids. Trimming removed 4 bases at V and 5 bases at J, with 21 bases between. Germline assignment: CDR1 SNHLY and CDR2 FYNNEI. CDR3 coding DNA: TGTGCCAGCAGTGCCTTCCTGCGGGCTATACCAGACAATGAGCAGTTCTTC. Translating it yields CASSAFLRAIPDNEQFF.

The CDR3 is CASSPDTNQPQHF. The CDR3 DNA sequence: TGTGCCAGCAGCCCGGACACCAATCAGCCCCAGCATTTT. This chain uses TRBV7-6 with TRBJ1-5; tentative D call: TRBD1 (5 bases). The V gene lost 5 bases and the J gene lost 3 bases, with 8 bases spanning the gap. The germline V gene has CDR1 SGHVS and CDR2 FNYEAQ. The CDR3 is 13 residues long. Full variable domain (missing parts from reference TRBV7-6 and TRBJ1-5): GAGVSQSPRYKVTKRGQDVALRCDPISGHVSLYWYRQALGQGPEFLTYFNYEAQQDKSGLPNDRFSAERPEGSISTLTIQRTEQRDSAMYRCASSPDTNQPQHFGDGTRLSIL.

In DNA form, the CDR3 reads TGTGCCAGCAGAGAGTCGGGGGGCTACGAGCAGTACTTC. It encodes CASRESGGYEQYF. The chain recombines TRBV6-5 with TRBJ2-7, with 7 bases aligning to TRBD2. Germline assignment: CDR1 MNHEY and CDR2 SVGAGI. J gave up 3 bases and V 6 bases, and 5 bases lay outside the gene matches. This CDR3 comprises 13 residues.

The chain joins TRBV5-1 to TRBJ1-2; D uncertain. CDR1 SGHRS and CDR2 YFSETQ come from the germline V gene. Trimming left V 3 bases short and J 4 bases short, with 16 bases between. The CDR3 spans 15 residues. CDR3 DNA: TGCGCCAGCAGCTGGAGTGAACCCTCGGGCTATGGCTACACCTTC. This gives the protein CASSWSEPSGYGYTF.

The rearrangement joins TRBV29-1 to TRBJ1-5, with D tentatively TRBD1 (6 bases). The V end lost 4 bases, the J end lost 6 bases, and 13 bases lay between the germline ends. The CDR3 is made up of 13 amino acids. The germline CDR1 and CDR2 sequences are SQVTM and ANQGSEA. The DNA for the CDR3 is TGCAGCGTTGGAGGGGGAATAGGTCAGCCCCAGCATTTT. This codes for CSVGGGIGQPQHF.

The rearrangement links TRBV27 to TRBJ1-2; a weak D match, TRBD1 (6 bases). Germline values: CDR1 MNHEY, CDR2 SMNVEV (reference sequence). V was trimmed by 8 bases and J by 7 bases, leaving 20 bases between them. The CDR3 is made up of 14 amino acids. DNA of the CDR3: TGTGCCAGCGGGCTCGAACAGGGCTCGGGTGGCTACACCTTC. Its translation: CASGLEQGSGGYTF.

V is TRBV7-2 and J is TRBJ2-1; a weak D match, TRBD1 (5 bases). The CDR3 contains 15 residues. Germline V gene data show CDR1 as SGHTA and CDR2 as FQGNSA. Trimming removed 1 base at V and 4 bases at J, with 11 bases between. The CDR3 DNA follows: TGTGCCAGCAGCTTAGAAGGACAAGTATACAATGAGCAGTTCTTC. Translation: CASSLEGQVYNEQFF.

This clone appeared a few times. The chain links TRBV19 to TRBJ2-3; 7 bases line up with TRBD2. The junction had 8 bases not matched to a gene; V was cut back by 4 bases and J by 1 base. The CDR3 covers 16 residues. Germline V gene lookup returns CDR1 LNHDA and CDR2 SQIVND (reference sequence). The CDR3 region has the DNA TGTGCCAGTAGTACGCGGGACTACCCAGGCACAGATACGCAGTATTTT. It codes for CASSTRDYPGTDTQYF.

V is TRBV28 and J is TRBJ1-3, with 7 bases lining up with TRBD1. This CDR3 has 16 residues. CDR1 is MDHEN and CDR2 is SYDVKM in the germline V gene. V lost 5 bases and J lost 0; bases outside the gene matches: 7. CDR3 nucleotide sequence: TGTGCCAGCAGTCGGTTTGCAGGGGGCTCTGGAAACACCATATATTTT. It specifies CASSRFAGGSGNTIYF.

J is TRBJ2-7 and V is TRBV3-1 (or the pseudogene TRBV3-2), with D hard to call. CDR3 size: 15 residues. The germline V and J ends were trimmed by 0 bases and 2 bases, with 11 bases remaining between them. The germline gives CDR1 LGHDT, CDR2 YNNKEL (reference sequence). The CDR3 sequence: CASSQEVVTAYEQYF. The CDR3 bases are TGTGCCAGCAGCCAAGAGGTAGTAACGGCCTACGAGCAGTACTTC.

The J gene is TRBJ2-5, the V gene TRBV7-9; 11 nucleotides align to TRBD2. V shed 2 bases and J 5 bases; nucleotides not matched to a gene: 4. The germline V gene has CDR1 SEHNR and CDR2 FQNEAQ (reference sequence). The CDR3 covers 15 residues. In DNA form, the CDR3 reads TGTGCCAGCAGCTTAAGTCTAGCGGGAGGCGAGACCCAGTACTTC. Translated: CASSLSLAGGETQYF.

The rearrangement uses TRBV11-3 and TRBJ2-2; 7 bases fit TRBD1. From germline, CDR1 is SGHNT and CDR2 YENEEA. V lost 5 bases, J lost 3 bases, and 6 bases stayed unmatched. The CDR3 loop spans 15 amino acids. CDR3 DNA: TGTGCCAGCAGCCGTACAGGGGCCCACACCGGGGAGCTGTTTTTT. Translating it yields CASSRTGAHTGELFF.